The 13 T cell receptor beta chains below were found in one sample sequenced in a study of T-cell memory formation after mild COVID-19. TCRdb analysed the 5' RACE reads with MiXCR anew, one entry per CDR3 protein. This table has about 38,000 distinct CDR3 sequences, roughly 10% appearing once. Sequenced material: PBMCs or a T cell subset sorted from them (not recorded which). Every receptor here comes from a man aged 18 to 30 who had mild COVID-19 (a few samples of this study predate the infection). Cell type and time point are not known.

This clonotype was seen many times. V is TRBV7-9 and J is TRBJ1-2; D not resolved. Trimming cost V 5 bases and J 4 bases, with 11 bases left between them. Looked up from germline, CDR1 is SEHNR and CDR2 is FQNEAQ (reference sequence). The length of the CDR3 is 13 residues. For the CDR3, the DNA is TGTGCCAGCAGCGGAGGGAAACTCTATGGCTACACCTTC. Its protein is CASSGGKLYGYTF.

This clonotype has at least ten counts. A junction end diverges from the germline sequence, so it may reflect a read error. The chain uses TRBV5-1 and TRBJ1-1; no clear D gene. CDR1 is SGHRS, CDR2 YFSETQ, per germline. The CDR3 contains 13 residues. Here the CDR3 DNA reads TGCGCCAGCGCCAGTCAGGCGAACGCTGAAGCTTTCTTT. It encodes CASASQANAEAFF.

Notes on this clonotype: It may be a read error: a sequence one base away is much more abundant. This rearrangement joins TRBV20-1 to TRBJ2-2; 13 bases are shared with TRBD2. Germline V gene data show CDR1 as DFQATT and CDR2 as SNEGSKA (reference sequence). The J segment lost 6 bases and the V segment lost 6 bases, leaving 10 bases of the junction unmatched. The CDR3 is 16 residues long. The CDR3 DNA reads TGCAGTGCCCCGACTAGCGGGGGGTCCTGGGCCGGGGAGCTGTTTTTT. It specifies CSAPTSGGSWAGELFF.

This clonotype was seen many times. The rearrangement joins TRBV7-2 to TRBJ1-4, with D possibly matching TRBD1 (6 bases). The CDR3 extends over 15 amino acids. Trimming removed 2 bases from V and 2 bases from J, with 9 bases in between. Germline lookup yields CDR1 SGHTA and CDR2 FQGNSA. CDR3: CASSLRGPTNEKLFF. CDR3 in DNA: TGTGCCAGCAGCTTACGGGGGCCCACTAATGAAAAACTGTTTTTT.

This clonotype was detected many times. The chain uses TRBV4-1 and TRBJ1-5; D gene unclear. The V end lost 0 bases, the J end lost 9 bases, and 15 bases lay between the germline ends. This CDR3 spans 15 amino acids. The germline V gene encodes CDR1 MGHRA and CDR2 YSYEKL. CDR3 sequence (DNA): TGCGCCAGCAGCCAAGATAGGCAGAACAGACGGCCCCAGCATTTT. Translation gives CASSQDRQNRRPQHF.

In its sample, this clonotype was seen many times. The CDR3 spells CASSPVSSGNTIYF. The CDR3 coding sequence is TGCGCCAGCAGTCCGGTCAGCTCTGGAAACACCATATATTTT. The chain combines TRBV5-1 with TRBJ1-3; unclear D gene. The CDR3 has 14 residues. Per the germline V gene, CDR1 is SGHRS and CDR2 is YFSETQ. Trimming removed 5 bases at V and 0 bases at J, with 9 bases between. The variable domain in full, with the rest retrieved from reference TRBV5-1 and TRBJ1-3, is KAGVTQTPRYLIKTRGQQVTLSCSPISGHRSVSWYQQTPGQGLQFLFEYFSETQRNKGNFPGRFSGRQFSNSRSEMNVSTLELGDSALYLCASSPVSSGNTIYFGEGSWLTVV.

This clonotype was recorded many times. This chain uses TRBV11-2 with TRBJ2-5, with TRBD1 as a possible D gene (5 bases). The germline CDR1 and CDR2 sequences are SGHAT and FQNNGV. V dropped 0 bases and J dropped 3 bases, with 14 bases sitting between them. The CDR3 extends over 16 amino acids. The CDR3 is CASSLDNRAREETQYF. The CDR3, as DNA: TGTGCCAGCAGCTTAGATAATAGGGCCAGGGAAGAGACCCAGTACTTC.

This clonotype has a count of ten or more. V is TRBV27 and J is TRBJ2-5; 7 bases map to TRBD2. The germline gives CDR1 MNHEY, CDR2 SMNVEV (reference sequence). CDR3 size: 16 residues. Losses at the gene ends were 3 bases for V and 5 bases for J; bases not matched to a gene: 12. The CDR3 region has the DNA TGTGCCAGCAGTTTTTTCCAGCGGGGTGTTAGGGAGACCCAGTACTTC. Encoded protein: CASSFFQRGVRETQYF.

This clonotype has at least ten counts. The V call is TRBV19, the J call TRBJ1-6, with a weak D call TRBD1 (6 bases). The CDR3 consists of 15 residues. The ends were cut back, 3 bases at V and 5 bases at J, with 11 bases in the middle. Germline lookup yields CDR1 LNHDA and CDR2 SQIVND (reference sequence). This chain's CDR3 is CASSIQTGDNSPLHF. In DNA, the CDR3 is TGTGCCAGTAGTATTCAGACAGGAGATAATTCACCCCTCCACTTT.

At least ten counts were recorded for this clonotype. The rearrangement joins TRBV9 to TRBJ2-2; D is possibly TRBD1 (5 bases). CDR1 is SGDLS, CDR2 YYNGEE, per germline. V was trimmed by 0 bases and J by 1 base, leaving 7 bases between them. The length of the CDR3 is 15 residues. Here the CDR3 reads CASSVVGQNTGELFF. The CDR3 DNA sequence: TGTGCCAGCAGCGTAGTCGGACAGAACACCGGGGAGCTGTTTTTT.

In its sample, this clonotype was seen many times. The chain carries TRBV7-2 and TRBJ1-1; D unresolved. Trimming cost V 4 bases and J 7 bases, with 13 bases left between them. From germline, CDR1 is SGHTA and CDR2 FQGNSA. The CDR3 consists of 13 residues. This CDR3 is CASSSPRRLEAFF. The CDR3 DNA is TGTGCCAGCAGCTCCCCCCGGAGGCTTGAAGCTTTCTTT.

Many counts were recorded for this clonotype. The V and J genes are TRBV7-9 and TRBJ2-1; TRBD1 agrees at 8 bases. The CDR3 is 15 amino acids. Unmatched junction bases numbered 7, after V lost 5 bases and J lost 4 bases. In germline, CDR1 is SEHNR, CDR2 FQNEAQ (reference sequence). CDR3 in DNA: TGTGCCAGCAGCCCTCCGGGACAGGCTTACAATGAGCAGTTCTTC. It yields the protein CASSPPGQAYNEQFF.

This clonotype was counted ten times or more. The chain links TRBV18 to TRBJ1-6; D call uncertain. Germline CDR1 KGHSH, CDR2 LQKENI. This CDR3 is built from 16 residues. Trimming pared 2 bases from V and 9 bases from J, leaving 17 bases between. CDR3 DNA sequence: TGTGCCAGCTCACCAGGTCTTGCCGCTATCCGTTCACCCCTCCACTTT. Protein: CASSPGLAAIRSPLHF. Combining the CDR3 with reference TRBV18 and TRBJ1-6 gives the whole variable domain NAGVMQNPRHLVRRRGQEARLRCSPMKGHSHVYWYRQLPEEGLKFMVYLQKENIIDESGMPKERFSAEFPKEGPSILRIQQVVRGDSAAYFCASSPGLAAIRSPLHFGNGTRLTVT.